Listed here are 25 T cell receptor beta chains from one sample, sequenced in a study of blood T cell repertoires in COVID-19. TCRdb keeps only in-frame clones here, not all; method: immunoSEQ multiplex PCR. This table holds about 90,000 clones, 85% to 95% found once. Sequenced input: peripheral blood. All receptors come from a woman aged 60-70 years with active COVID-19.

The J gene is TRBJ2-7, the V gene TRBV28; TRBD1 matches at 9 bases. Germline CDR1 and CDR2: MDHEN and SYDVKM. The CDR3 runs 16 residues. Trimming at V came to 7 bases and at J to 6 bases, leaving 16 bases not matched to a gene. As DNA, the CDR3 is TGTGCCAGCACCTCTCCAGGGACAGGGATAAGGGGCGAGCAGTACTTC. It translates to CASTSPGTGIRGEQYF.

V gene TRBV10-2 combines with J gene TRBJ2-3; 11 bases align to TRBD2. CDR1 is WSHSY and CDR2 is SAAADI in the germline V gene. After removal of 7 bases from V and 2 bases from J, the junction contained 20 bases not matched to a gene. The CDR3 consists of 20 residues. CDR3 protein: CASNPPGTTGLAANTDTQYF. For the CDR3, the DNA is TGCGCCAGCAACCCCCCCGGGACAACGGGACTAGCGGCCAACACAGATACGCAGTATTTT.

The V call is TRBV9, the J call TRBJ2-1; 9 bases line up with TRBD1. From germline, CDR1 is SGDLS and CDR2 YYNGEE. Trimming removed 6 bases from V and 6 bases from J; junction bases left unmatched: 10. The CDR3 spans 15 residues. In DNA, the CDR3 is TGTGCCAGCACCCCAGGAGGACAGGGGTTCAATGAGCAGTTCTTC. Encoded protein: CASTPGGQGFNEQFF.

CDR3 in amino acids: CASSFDRGLNEQFF. DNA of the CDR3: TGTGCCAGCAGTTTTGACAGGGGCCTAAATGAGCAGTTCTTC. The chain joins TRBV28 to TRBJ2-1; 8 positions agree with TRBD1. The germline gives CDR1 MDHEN, CDR2 SYDVKM. This CDR3 comprises 14 residues. The V gene end was trimmed by 3 bases and the J gene end by 7 bases; junction bases not matched to a gene: 5. The whole variable domain, remainder taken from reference TRBV28 and TRBJ2-1, is DVKVTQSSRYLVKRTGEKVFLECVQDMDHENMFWYRQDPGLGLRLIYFSYDVKMKEKGDIPEGYSVSREKKERFSLILESASTNQTSMYLCASSFDRGLNEQFFGPGTRLTVL.

The genes are TRBV2 and TRBJ2-4, with TRBD1 matching over 9 bases. The CDR3 has 14 residues. The V and J ends lost 6 bases and 8 bases, in that order; junction bases with no gene match: 8. CDR1 and CDR2 from the germline V gene are SNHLY and FYNNEI. For the CDR3, the DNA is TGTGCCAGCAGCGCTGACAGGGGGATGGACATTCAGTACTTC. It is translated as CASSADRGMDIQYF.

The chain employs TRBV30 and TRBJ1-6, with 9 bases aligning to TRBD1. Germline V lookup: CDR1 GTSNPN, CDR2 SVGIG (reference sequence). CDR3 length equals 14 residues. With V trimmed by 5 bases and J by 7 bases, 6 bases remained unmatched. The DNA of the CDR3 is TGTGCCTGGGAAACCGGGACAGGGAATTCACCCCTCCACTTT. Translated: CAWETGTGNSPLHF.

The CDR3 loop is CASSQVLAGVLDTQYF. CDR3 nucleotide sequence: TGCGCCAGCAGCCAAGTACTAGCGGGAGTATTAGATACGCAGTATTTT. The J gene is TRBJ2-3, the V gene TRBV4-1; 11 bases map to TRBD2. The CDR3 contains 16 residues. V trimming: 1 base; J trimming: 5 bases; junction bases outside the gene matches: 5. Per the germline V gene, CDR1 is MGHRA and CDR2 is YSYEKL.

Only one count was recorded for this clone. The genes are TRBV5-1 and TRBJ1-3; weak D call: TRBD1 (6 bases). V dropped 6 bases and J dropped 4 bases, with 20 bases sitting between them. This CDR3 is 16 amino acids long. Germline loops: CDR1 SGHRS, CDR2 YFSETQ. CDR3 amino acids: CASKSLNPGAGNTIYF. The CDR3 coding sequence is TGCGCCAGCAAAAGCTTGAATCCAGGGGCCGGAAACACCATATATTTT.

The chain links TRBV6-5 to TRBJ1-6, with 10 bases aligning to TRBD1. Germline CDR1 is MNHEY and CDR2 is SVGAGI. The CDR3 spans 16 residues. The trim removed 4 bases at V and 7 bases at J, leaving 7 bases unmatched. CDR3 DNA: TGTGCCAGCAGTTGGGACAGGGGAGAAATAAATTCACCCCTCCACTTT. Translating gives CASSWDRGEINSPLHF.

The genes are TRBV11-2 and TRBJ2-1; D perhaps matches TRBD2 (6 bases). The germline CDR1 and CDR2 sequences are SGHAT and FQNNGV. The CDR3 spans 16 residues. Trimming left V 7 bases short and J 4 bases short, with 20 bases between. CDR3 DNA: TGTGCCAGCACCGACCTTGAGGGAGGACCATACAATGAGCAGTTCTTC. It specifies CASTDLEGGPYNEQFF. The whole variable domain, remainder taken from reference TRBV11-2 and TRBJ2-1, is EAGVAQSPRYKIIEKRQSVAFWCNPISGHATLYWYQQILGQGPKLLIQFQNNGVVDDSQLPKDRFSAERLKGVDSTLKIQPAKLEDSAVYLCASTDLEGGPYNEQFFGPGTRLTVL.

The rearrangement joins TRBV5-6 to TRBJ1-4, with D perhaps matching TRBD1 (6 bases). This CDR3 is 15 amino acids long. Germline V gene sequence: CDR1 SGHDT, CDR2 YYEEEE. The V gene lost 5 bases and the J gene lost 7 bases, with 18 bases spanning the gap. Here the CDR3 reads CASSSSGGAGEKLFF. The CDR3 bases are TGTGCCAGCAGTTCCTCCGGGGGGGCTGGTGAAAAACTGTTTTTT. The complete variable domain, with remaining parts taken from reference TRBV5-6 and TRBJ1-4, reads DAGVTQSPTHLIKTRGQQVTLRCSPKSGHDTVSWYQQALGQGPQFIFQYYEEEERQRGNFPDRFSGHQFPNYSSELNVNALLLGDSALYLCASSSSGGAGEKLFFGSGTQLSVL.

CDR3 loop: CASRQAGSGNEQFF. The CDR3 bases are TGTGCCAGCCGACAGGCAGGGTCGGGCAATGAGCAGTTCTTC. The chain is built from TRBV19 and TRBJ2-1, with D perhaps TRBD1 (6 bases). Germline values: CDR1 LNHDA, CDR2 SQIVND (reference sequence). V was cut by 9 bases and J by 6 bases, with 18 bases left in between. The CDR3 spans 14 residues.

The chain joins TRBV5-8 to TRBJ1-5; no clear D. Germline V gene sequence: CDR1 SGHTS, CDR2 YDEGEE. The V and J ends lost 0 bases and 2 bases respectively, with 3 bases between them. The CDR3 is 13 residues long. CDR3 sequence: CASSLAGNQPQHF. CDR3 DNA: TGTGCCAGCAGCTTGGCGGGCAATCAGCCCCAGCATTTT.

The J gene is TRBJ2-7, the V gene TRBV18, with 9 bases lining up with TRBD1. In germline, CDR1 is KGHSH, CDR2 LQKENI. V lost 5 bases, J lost 7 bases, and 15 bases stayed unmatched. This CDR3 spans 16 amino acids. The CDR3 here is CASSERPGQGPGEQYF. The CDR3 nucleotides are TGTGCCAGCTCAGAACGACCGGGACAGGGACCTGGGGAGCAGTACTTC.

CDR3 residues: CASSFGLAGGNEQFF. CDR3 in DNA: TGTGCCAGCAGCTTCGGACTAGCGGGGGGTAATGAGCAGTTCTTC. V and J are TRBV5-4 and TRBJ2-1; TRBD2 matches at 14 bases. Germline V gene lookup returns CDR1 SGHNT and CDR2 YYREEE (reference sequence). Trimming at V came to 2 bases and at J to 7 bases, leaving 2 bases not matched to a gene. CDR3 length: 15 residues.

The V and J genes are TRBV28 and TRBJ2-7, with a possible D match to TRBD1 (6 bases). Looked up from germline, CDR1 is MDHEN and CDR2 is SYDVKM. Deletions cut 8 bases from V and 2 bases from J, with 13 bases between. The CDR3 consists of 13 residues. The CDR3 sequence is CASGAGTPYEQYF. The CDR3, as DNA: TGTGCCAGCGGGGCAGGGACACCCTACGAGCAGTACTTC.

The chain recombines TRBV6-2 or TRBV6-3 with TRBJ1-1, with 8 bases aligning to TRBD1. This CDR3 is 15 amino acids long. The germline gives CDR1 MNHEY, CDR2 SVGEGT. V lost 4 bases and J lost 7; bases outside the gene matches: 11. The CDR3: CASSSRAGGNGEAFF. CDR3 in DNA: TGTGCCAGCAGTTCCCGCGCAGGGGGCAATGGTGAAGCTTTCTTT.

J is TRBJ2-4 and V is TRBV5-1; 8 bases agree with TRBD2. Germline V gives CDR1 SGHRS, CDR2 YFSETQ. This CDR3 region has 11 residues. J gave up 14 bases and V 4 bases, and 5 bases lay outside the gene matches. The CDR3 DNA is TGCGCCAGCAGCGGCGGGGGGTTCAAGTACTTC. Its translation is CASSGGGFKYF.

The V call is TRBV20-1, the J call TRBJ2-3, with D unclear. V was shortened by 5 bases and J by 5 bases, with 8 bases between the two germline ends. The germline CDR1 and CDR2 sequences are DFQATT and SNEGSKA (reference sequence). This CDR3 is 11 amino acids long. The CDR3 reads CSAFGRDTQYF. In nucleotides, the CDR3 is TGCAGTGCTTTTGGCAGAGATACGCAGTATTTT.

The V and J genes are TRBV5-1 and TRBJ2-3; 10 nucleotides agree with TRBD2. The CDR3 is made up of 15 amino acids. Germline loops: CDR1 SGHRS, CDR2 YFSETQ. Trimming cost V 4 bases and J 2 bases; bases outside gene matches: 4. CDR3 amino acids: CASSQGLADTDTQYF. The CDR3 DNA is TGCGCCAGCAGCCAAGGACTAGCGGACACAGATACGCAGTATTTT.

The chain couples TRBV2 to TRBJ1-5; D is perhaps TRBD1 (5 bases). V was trimmed by 6 bases and J by 4 bases, leaving 13 bases between them. The germline V gene has CDR1 SNHLY and CDR2 FYNNEI. The CDR3 is 14 amino acids. The CDR3, as DNA: TGTGCCAGCAGCCTCTCCGGGGGTAATCAGCCCCAGCATTTT. Encoded protein: CASSLSGGNQPQHF.

The chain combines TRBV18 with TRBJ2-7; D not certain. The length of the CDR3 is 13 residues. Trimming took 2 bases from V and 3 from J, leaving 8 bases between them. Germline assignment: CDR1 KGHSH and CDR2 LQKENI. CDR3 in amino acids: CASSPSQVYEQYF. CDR3 DNA sequence: TGTGCCAGCTCACCAAGCCAGGTCTACGAGCAGTACTTC.

Comments on this clone: The sample has other DNA sequences that encode this CDR3 too. The chain uses TRBV24-1 and TRBJ2-2; D perhaps matches TRBD1 (6 bases). The V and J ends lost 7 bases and 8 bases respectively, with 10 bases between them. CDR1 KGHDR and CDR2 SFDVKD come from the germline V gene. This CDR3 spans 12 amino acids. CDR3 region: CATSRGTGELFF. The CDR3, as DNA: TGTGCCACCAGCAGGGGAACTGGGGAGCTGTTTTTT.

This clone was recorded once. V gene TRBV6-6 combines with J gene TRBJ1-1, with 10 bases fitting TRBD1. Germline-derived CDR1 and CDR2 are MNHNY and SVGAGI (reference sequence). The ends lost 4 bases at V and 3 bases at J; junction bases unmatched: 5. This CDR3 has 15 amino acids. CDR3 nucleotides: TGTGCCAGCAGTTCGCCGGACAGGGGGGACACTGAAGCTTTCTTT. Residues: CASSSPDRGDTEAFF.

The chain joins TRBV30 to TRBJ1-4; D possibly corresponds to TRBD1 (6 bases). The CDR3 consists of 16 residues. Germline CDR1 GTSNPN, CDR2 SVGIG (reference sequence). Trimming shortened V by 2 bases and J by 0 bases, and 13 bases separated the two germline ends. For the CDR3, the DNA is TGTGCCTGGAGTAGGACAGAAAGGGCAACTAATGAAAAACTGTTTTTT. Translation: CAWSRTERATNEKLFF.